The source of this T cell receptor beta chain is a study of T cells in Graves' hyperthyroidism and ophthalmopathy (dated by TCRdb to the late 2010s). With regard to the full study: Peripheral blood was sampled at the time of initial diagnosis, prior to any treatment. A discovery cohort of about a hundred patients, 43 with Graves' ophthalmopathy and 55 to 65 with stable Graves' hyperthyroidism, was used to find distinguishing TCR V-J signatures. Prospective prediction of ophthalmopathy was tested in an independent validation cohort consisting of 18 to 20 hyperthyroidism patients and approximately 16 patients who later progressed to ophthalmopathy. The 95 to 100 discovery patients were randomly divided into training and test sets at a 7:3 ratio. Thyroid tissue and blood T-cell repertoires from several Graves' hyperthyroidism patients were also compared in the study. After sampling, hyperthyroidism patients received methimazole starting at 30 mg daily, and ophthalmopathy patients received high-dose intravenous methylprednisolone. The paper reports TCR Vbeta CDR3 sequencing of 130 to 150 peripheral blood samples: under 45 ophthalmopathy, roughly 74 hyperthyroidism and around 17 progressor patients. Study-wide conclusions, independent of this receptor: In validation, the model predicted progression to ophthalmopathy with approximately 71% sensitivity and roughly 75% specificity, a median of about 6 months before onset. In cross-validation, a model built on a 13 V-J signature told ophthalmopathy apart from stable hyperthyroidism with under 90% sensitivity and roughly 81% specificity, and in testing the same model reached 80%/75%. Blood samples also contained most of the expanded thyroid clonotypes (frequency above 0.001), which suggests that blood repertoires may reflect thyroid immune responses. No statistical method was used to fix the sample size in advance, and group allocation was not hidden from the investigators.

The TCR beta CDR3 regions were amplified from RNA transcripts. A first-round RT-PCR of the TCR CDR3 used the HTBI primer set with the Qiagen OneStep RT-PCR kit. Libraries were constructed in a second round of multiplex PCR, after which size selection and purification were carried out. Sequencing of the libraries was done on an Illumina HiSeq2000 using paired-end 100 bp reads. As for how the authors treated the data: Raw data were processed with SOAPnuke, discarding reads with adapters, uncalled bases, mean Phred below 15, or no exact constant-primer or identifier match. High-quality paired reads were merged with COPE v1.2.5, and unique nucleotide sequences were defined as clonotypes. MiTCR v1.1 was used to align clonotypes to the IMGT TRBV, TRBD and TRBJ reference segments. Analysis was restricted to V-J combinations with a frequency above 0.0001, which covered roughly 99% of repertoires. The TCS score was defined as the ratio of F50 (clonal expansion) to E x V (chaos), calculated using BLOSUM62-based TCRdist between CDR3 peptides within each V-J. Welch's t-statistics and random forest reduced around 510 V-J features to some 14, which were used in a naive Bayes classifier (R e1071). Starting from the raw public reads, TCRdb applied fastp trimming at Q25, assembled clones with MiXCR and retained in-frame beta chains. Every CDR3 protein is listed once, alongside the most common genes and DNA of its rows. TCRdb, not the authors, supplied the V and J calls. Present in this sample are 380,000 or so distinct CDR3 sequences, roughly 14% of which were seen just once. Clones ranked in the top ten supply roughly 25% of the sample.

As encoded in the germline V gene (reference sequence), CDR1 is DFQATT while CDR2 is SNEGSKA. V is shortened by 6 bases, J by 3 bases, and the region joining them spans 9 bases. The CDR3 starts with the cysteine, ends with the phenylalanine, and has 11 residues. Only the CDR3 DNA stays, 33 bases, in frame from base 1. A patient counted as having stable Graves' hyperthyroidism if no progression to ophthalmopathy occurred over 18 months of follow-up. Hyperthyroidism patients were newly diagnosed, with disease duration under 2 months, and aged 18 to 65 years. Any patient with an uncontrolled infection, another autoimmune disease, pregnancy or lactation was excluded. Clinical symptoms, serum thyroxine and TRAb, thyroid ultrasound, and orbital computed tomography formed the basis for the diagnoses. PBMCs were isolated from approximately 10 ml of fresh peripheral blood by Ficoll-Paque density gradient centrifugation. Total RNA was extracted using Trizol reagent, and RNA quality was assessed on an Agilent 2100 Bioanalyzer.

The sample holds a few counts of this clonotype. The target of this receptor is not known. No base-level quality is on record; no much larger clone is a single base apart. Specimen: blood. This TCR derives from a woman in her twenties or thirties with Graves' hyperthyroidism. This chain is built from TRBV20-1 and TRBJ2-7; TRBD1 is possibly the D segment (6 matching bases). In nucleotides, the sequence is TGCAGTGCCGTGACAGGCTACGAGCAGTACTTC. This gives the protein CSAVTGYEQYF.